The next 23 T cell receptor beta chains were all read from a single sample in a study of OX40 agonist ivuxolimab in advanced cancers. The assay was immunoSEQ multiplex PCR, and TCRdb's table has in-frame clones only and misses some. The sample has around 31,000 clones, about 89% seen once; the top ten hold less than 5%. The sequenced sample was CD4+ or CD8+ T cells sorted from blood, obtained in a trial of the OX40 agonist ivuxolimab. These receptors all come from an adult with an advanced solid tumor such as melanoma, head and neck, liver or kidney cancer.

The gene calls are TRBV6-5 and TRBJ2-5, with TRBD2 identical over 8 bases. V lost 8 bases to trimming and J lost 4 bases; unmatched junction nucleotides: 6. The CDR3 extends over 13 amino acids. Germline CDR1 is MNHEY and CDR2 is SVGAGI. The CDR3 DNA reads as TGTGCCAGCCACGACGGGAGGGCAGAGACCCAGTACTTC. It encodes CASHDGRAETQYF.

The chain links TRBV5-5 to TRBJ1-1; possible D gene TRBD1, 5 bases. Germline CDR1 reads SGHKS; CDR2 reads YYEKEE (reference sequence). The CDR3 consists of 14 residues. Trimming cost V 4 bases and J 0 bases, with 10 bases left between them. The CDR3 region has the DNA TGTGCCAGCAGCGTGACAGATATGAACACTGAAGCTTTCTTT. Translation gives CASSVTDMNTEAFF.

V usage is TRBV7-6 and J usage is TRBJ2-3; 9 nucleotides line up with TRBD2. Trimming cost V 8 bases and J 4 bases; bases outside gene matches: 4. This CDR3 is built from 13 residues. Germline CDR1 reads SGHVS; CDR2 reads FNYEAQ. The CDR3 loop is CASGGGVPDTQYF. CDR3 sequence (DNA): TGTGCCAGCGGCGGGGGGGTTCCAGATACGCAGTATTTT. The full variable domain, completed using reference TRBV7-6 and TRBJ2-3, is GAGVSQSPRYKVTKRGQDVALRCDPISGHVSLYWYRQALGQGPEFLTYFNYEAQQDKSGLPNDRFSAERPEGSISTLTIQRTEQRDSAMYRCASGGGVPDTQYFGPGTRLTVL.

By share, this clone ranks as medium-sized. The chain couples TRBV27 to TRBJ2-5, with TRBD1 as a possible D gene (5 bases). The CDR3 is made up of 14 amino acids. Germline CDR1 is MNHEY and CDR2 is SMNVEV (reference sequence). V lost 5 bases to trimming and J lost 2 bases, with 12 bases between them. In DNA, the CDR3 is TGTGCCAGCAGTCGAACTGACAGTCAAGAGACCCAGTACTTC. Protein: CASSRTDSQETQYF.

V and J are TRBV4-3 and TRBJ1-3, with D unresolved. CDR3 length: 15 residues. CDR1 is LGHNA and CDR2 is YSLEER in the germline V gene. V shed 0 bases and J shed 1 base, with 7 bases lying between them. CDR3 DNA sequence: TGCGCCAGCAGCCAAGAGGGGTTATCTGGAAACACCATATATTTT. It encodes CASSQEGLSGNTIYF.

The chain links TRBV19 to TRBJ2-7; D possibly matches TRBD1 or TRBD2 (5 bases each). The germline gives CDR1 LNHDA, CDR2 SQIVND (reference sequence). Trimming left V 5 bases short and J 7 bases short, with 15 bases between. The CDR3 has 13 amino acids. CDR3 in DNA: TGTGCCAGTAGTGTGGGGGTTTCGAGGGAGCAGTACGTC. Translation: CASSVGVSREQYV.

This chain connects TRBV15 to TRBJ2-1, with 10 bases fitting TRBD2. Trimming took 4 bases from V and 10 from J; bases not matched to a gene: 4. Germline V lookup: CDR1 LNHNV, CDR2 YYDKDF (reference sequence). The CDR3 consists of 13 residues. The CDR3 region has the DNA TGTGCCACCAGCAACTTTAGCGGGGGGGAGCAGTTCTTC. This sequence encodes CATSNFSGGEQFF.

The genes are TRBV19 and TRBJ2-5; 12 bases fit TRBD2. Looked up from germline, CDR1 is LNHDA and CDR2 is SQIVND (reference sequence). The V segment lost 11 bases and the J segment 5 bases; nucleotides outside the gene matches: 12. The CDR3 consists of 15 residues. The CDR3 nucleotides are TGTGCCTCCACCATGGGACTAGCGGGCGTTGAGACCCAGTACTTC. This translates into CASTMGLAGVETQYF.

This clone was counted once. The chain couples TRBV28 to TRBJ1-5, with D unclear. CDR3 length: 14 amino acids. V lost 2 bases and J lost 7, with 12 bases in between. Germline CDR1 and CDR2: MDHEN and SYDVKM. CDR3 sequence (DNA): TGTGCCAGCAGTTTAGAGGTGGGTCTCCAGCCCCAGCATTTT. This gives the protein CASSLEVGLQPQHF.

The chain carries TRBV11-2 and TRBJ1-1, with a weak D call TRBD1 (5 bases). Germline-derived CDR1 and CDR2 are SGHAT and FQNNGV. The ends were cut back, 5 bases at V and 4 bases at J, with 17 bases in the middle. The CDR3 has 15 amino acids. The CDR3 DNA sequence: TGTGCCAGCAGCCCCTGGGGGGGGGAGGGCACTGAAGCTTTCTTT. Translation: CASSPWGGEGTEAFF. The entire variable domain, with the rest obtained from reference TRBV11-2 and TRBJ1-1, is as follows: EAGVAQSPRYKIIEKRQSVAFWCNPISGHATLYWYQQILGQGPKLLIQFQNNGVVDDSQLPKDRFSAERLKGVDSTLKIQPAKLEDSAVYLCASSPWGGEGTEAFFGQGTRLTVV.

V gene TRBV27 combines with J gene TRBJ2-3; TRBD2 agrees at 7 bases. CDR1 is MNHEY and CDR2 is SMNVEV in the germline V gene (reference sequence). V shed 5 bases and J 0 bases; nucleotides not matched to a gene: 5. This CDR3 is 15 amino acids long. The CDR3: CASSPGLLSTDTQYF. The CDR3 DNA sequence: TGTGCCAGCAGTCCGGGACTACTAAGCACAGATACGCAGTATTTT.

This chain uses TRBV7-9 with TRBJ1-1; D not certain. V was clipped by 2 bases and J by 0 bases, with 10 bases between them. The CDR3 is 15 amino acids. The V gene's germline CDR1 is SEHNR and CDR2 FQNEAQ (reference sequence). The CDR3 region has the DNA TGTGCCAGCAGCTTACCGGCAGGACTGAACACTGAAGCTTTCTTT. This translates into CASSLPAGLNTEAFF. The entire variable domain, with the rest obtained from reference TRBV7-9 and TRBJ1-1, is as follows: DTGVSQNPRHKITKRGQNVTFRCDPISEHNRLYWYRQTLGQGPEFLTYFQNEAQLEKSRLLSDRFSAERPKGSFSTLEIQRTEQGDSAMYLCASSLPAGLNTEAFFGQGTRLTVV.

Notes on this clone: Distinct nucleotide sequences in the sample also encode this CDR3. The CDR3 reads CASSLRGSYEQYF. DNA for the CDR3: TGTGCCAGCAGTTTACGAGGTTCCTACGAGCAGTACTTC. V usage is TRBV28 and J usage is TRBJ2-7; no clear D. This CDR3 is built from 13 residues. Germline lookup yields CDR1 MDHEN and CDR2 SYDVKM. With 2 bases removed from V and 1 base from J, the gap between germline ends came to 6 bases.

The chain recombines TRBV6-5 with TRBJ2-1; 10 bases fit TRBD2. The ends lost 4 bases at V and 6 bases at J; junction bases unmatched: 0. In germline, CDR1 is MNHEY, CDR2 SVGAGI. The CDR3 sequence is 13 residues long. CDR3 in DNA: TGTGCCAGCAGTTGGACTAGCGGCAATGAGCAGTTCTTC. As protein: CASSWTSGNEQFF.

This clone appeared a single time. The chain has TRBV23-1 and TRBJ1-2; a possible D gene is TRBD1 (6 bases). TRBV23-1 belongs to the ORF category, with a function that is uncertain. The CDR3 spans 11 residues. V lost 5 bases and J 9 bases, leaving 10 bases between the germline ends. The DNA for the CDR3 is TGCGCCAGCAGTGATGGACAGAGCTACACCTTC. Amino acid sequence: CASSDGQSYTF.

In this sample, this clone turned up once. The chain carries TRBV7-6 and TRBJ2-7; D might be TRBD1 (6 bases). CDR1 and CDR2 from the germline V gene are SGHVS and FNYEAQ. The V gene lost 7 bases and the J gene lost 5 bases, with 21 bases spanning the gap. The CDR3 sequence is 15 residues long. CDR3: CASIHLSRGLDEQYV. The CDR3 nucleotides read TGTGCCAGCATCCACCTTTCGAGGGGGTTGGACGAGCAGTACGTC.

This clone is a singleton in its sample. This chain links TRBV4-1 with TRBJ2-1, with TRBD2 as a possible D gene (7 bases). The CDR3 spans 17 residues. The germline V gene has CDR1 MGHRA and CDR2 YSYEKL. Trimming cost V 1 base and J 6 bases, with 19 bases left between them. The CDR3 region is CASSQGNWGGRSNEQFF. CDR3 nucleotides: TGCGCCAGCAGCCAAGGAAACTGGGGGGGGCGGTCCAATGAGCAGTTCTTC.

The V call is TRBV14, the J call TRBJ2-7; TRBD2 aligns across 11 bases. CDR1 SGHDN and CDR2 FVKESK come from the germline V gene. The ends lost 4 bases at V and 0 bases at J; junction bases unmatched: 2. CDR3 length: 15 amino acids. Written as DNA, the CDR3 is TGTGCCAGCAGCCCACTAGCGGGAGACTCCTACGAGCAGTACTTC. This encodes CASSPLAGDSYEQYF.

This CDR3 is CASSAGLAGASYEQYF. In DNA form, the CDR3 reads TGCGCCAGCAGCGCGGGACTAGCGGGAGCTTCCTACGAGCAGTACTTC. This rearrangement joins TRBV5-1 to TRBJ2-7; TRBD2 agrees at 14 bases. Germline-derived CDR1 and CDR2 are SGHRS and YFSETQ. The V and J ends lost 4 bases and 1 base, in that order; junction bases with no gene match: 4. CDR3 size: 16 residues.

The rearrangement joins TRBV27 to TRBJ1-5; D not certain. V was pared by 5 bases and J by 1 base, with 9 bases between. The germline gives CDR1 MNHEY, CDR2 SMNVEV (reference sequence). CDR3 length: 14 amino acids. In DNA form, the CDR3 reads TGTGCCAGCAGTCTCGGACTAAGCAATCAGCCCCAGCATTTT. The encoded protein is CASSLGLSNQPQHF.

The gene calls are TRBV19 and TRBJ1-2; D is unresolved. Trimming stripped 9 bases from V and 4 bases from J, with 12 bases between. The CDR3 totals 12 residues. Germline CDR1 reads LNHDA; CDR2 reads SQIVND (reference sequence). The CDR3 reads CASTEPFYGYTF. CDR3 in DNA: TGTGCCAGCACGGAACCCTTCTATGGCTACACCTTC.

This chain connects TRBV2 to TRBJ2-2, with D tentatively TRBD1 (6 bases). This CDR3 is 15 amino acids long. The V end lost 7 bases, the J end lost 2 bases, and 14 bases lay between the germline ends. Germline CDR1 is SNHLY and CDR2 is FYNNEI. The CDR3: CASNKGHLNTGELFF. CDR3 sequence (DNA): TGTGCCAGCAATAAGGGACACCTTAACACCGGGGAGCTGTTTTTT.

The chain links TRBV15 to TRBJ1-5, with D hard to call. Per the germline V gene, CDR1 is LNHNV and CDR2 is YYDKDF (reference sequence). CDR3 size: 15 residues. V gave up 1 base and J gave up 3 bases, with 10 bases separating them. The CDR3 here is CATSRVGLSNQPQHF. The CDR3 nucleotides are TGTGCCACCAGCAGAGTTGGACTCTCCAATCAGCCCCAGCATTTT.